The present T cell receptor (beta chain) was sequenced within a study of blood T cell repertoires in COVID-19. Here immunoSEQ multiplex PCR was the method, and the copy in TCRdb shows in-frame clones only, minus some. The table includes roughly 86,000 clones, around 87% detected once. Germline V gene data show CDR1 as SNHLY and CDR2 as FYNNEI. V lost 8 bases, J lost 2 bases, and 7 bases stayed unmatched. This CDR3 contains 15 residues. The V call is TRBV2, the J call TRBJ1-1; 11 bases map to TRBD1. Sequencing input: peripheral blood. This clonotype was obtained from a man aged 35 to 55 with acute or convalescent COVID-19. CDR3 sequence reads: CASAGQGARNTEAFF. The CDR3 bases are TGTGCCAGCGCCGGACAGGGGGCGCGTAACACTGAAGCTTTCTTT.